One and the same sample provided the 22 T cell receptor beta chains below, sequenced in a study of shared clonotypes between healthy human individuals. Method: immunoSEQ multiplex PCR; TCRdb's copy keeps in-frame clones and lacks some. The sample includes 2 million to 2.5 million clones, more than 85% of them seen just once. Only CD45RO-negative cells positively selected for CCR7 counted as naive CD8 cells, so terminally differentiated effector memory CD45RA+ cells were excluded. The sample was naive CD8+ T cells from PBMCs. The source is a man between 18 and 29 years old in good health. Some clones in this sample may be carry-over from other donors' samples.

The CDR3 protein is CASSAWSGAPTDTQYF. The CDR3, as DNA: TGTGCCAGCTCAGCTTGGTCAGGGGCCCCCACAGATACGCAGTATTTT. The V gene is TRBV5-8, the J gene TRBJ2-3, with D possibly TRBD1 on 6 matching bases. V gave up 7 bases and J gave up 2 bases, with 20 bases separating them. This CDR3 region has 16 residues. Germline V gene data show CDR1 as SGHTS and CDR2 as YDEGEE.

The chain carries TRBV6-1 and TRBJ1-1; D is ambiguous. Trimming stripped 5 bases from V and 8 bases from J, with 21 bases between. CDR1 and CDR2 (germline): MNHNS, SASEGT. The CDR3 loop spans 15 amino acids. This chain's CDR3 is CASSFQTGITKEAFF. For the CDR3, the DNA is TGTGCCAGCAGTTTCCAGACGGGGATAACAAAGGAAGCTTTCTTT.

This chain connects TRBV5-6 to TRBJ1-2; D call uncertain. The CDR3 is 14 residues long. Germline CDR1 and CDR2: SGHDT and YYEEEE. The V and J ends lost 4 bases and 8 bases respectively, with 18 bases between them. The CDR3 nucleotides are TGTGCCAGCAGCCTCGGTGGTTCGGCTCGAGGCTACACCTTC. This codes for CASSLGGSARGYTF.

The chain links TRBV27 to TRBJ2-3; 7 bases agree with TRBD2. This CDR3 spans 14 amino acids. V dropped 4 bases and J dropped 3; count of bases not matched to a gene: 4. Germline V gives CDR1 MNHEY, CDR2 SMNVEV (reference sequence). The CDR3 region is CASSWAGVTDTQYF. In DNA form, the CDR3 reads TGTGCCAGCAGTTGGGCGGGAGTAACAGATACGCAGTATTTT.

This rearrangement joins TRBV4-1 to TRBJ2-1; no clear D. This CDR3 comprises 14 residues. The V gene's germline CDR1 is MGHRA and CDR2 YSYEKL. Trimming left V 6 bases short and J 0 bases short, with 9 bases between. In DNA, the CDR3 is TGCGCCAGCAGTCTTACAACCTCCTACAATGAGCAGTTCTTC. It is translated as CASSLTTSYNEQFF.

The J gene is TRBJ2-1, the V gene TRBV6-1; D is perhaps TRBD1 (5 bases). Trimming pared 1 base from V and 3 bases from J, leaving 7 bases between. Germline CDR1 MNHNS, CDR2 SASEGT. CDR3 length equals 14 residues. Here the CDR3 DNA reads TGTGCCAGCAGTGAAGGTCAGGGCTACAATGAGCAGTTCTTC. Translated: CASSEGQGYNEQFF.

The CDR3 sequence is CASSLGAGGRETQYF. Written as DNA, the CDR3 is TGTGCCAGCAGCTTGGGAGCAGGGGGCAGGGAGACCCAGTACTTC. The rearrangement uses TRBV5-8 and TRBJ2-5; 8 nucleotides agree with TRBD1. Germline trimming cut 0 bases from V and 5 bases from J; bases unmatched to any gene: 6. Germline loops: CDR1 SGHTS, CDR2 YDEGEE. This CDR3 has 15 amino acids. Full variable domain (outside the CDR3, taken from reference TRBV5-8 and TRBJ2-5): EAGVTQSPTHLIKTRGQQATLRCSPISGHTSVYWYQQALGLGLQFLLWYDEGEERNRGNFPPRFSGRQFPNYSSELNVNALELEDSALYLCASSLGAGGRETQYFGPGTRLLVL.

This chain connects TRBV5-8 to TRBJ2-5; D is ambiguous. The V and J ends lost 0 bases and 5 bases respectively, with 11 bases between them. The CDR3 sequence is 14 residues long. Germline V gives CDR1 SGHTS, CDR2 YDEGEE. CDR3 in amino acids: CASSLVRLMETQYF. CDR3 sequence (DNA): TGTGCCAGCAGCTTGGTACGGCTGATGGAGACCCAGTACTTC.

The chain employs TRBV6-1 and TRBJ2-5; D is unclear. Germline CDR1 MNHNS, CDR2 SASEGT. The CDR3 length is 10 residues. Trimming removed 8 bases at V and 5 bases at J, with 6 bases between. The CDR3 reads CASGMETQYF. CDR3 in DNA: TGTGCCAGCGGAATGGAGACCCAGTACTTC.

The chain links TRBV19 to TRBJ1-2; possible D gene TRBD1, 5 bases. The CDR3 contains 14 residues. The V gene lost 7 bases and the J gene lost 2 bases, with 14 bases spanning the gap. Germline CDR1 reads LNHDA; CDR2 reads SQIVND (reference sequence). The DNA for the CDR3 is TGTGCCAGTAATACTCTGGGGCCAAACTATGGCTACACCTTC. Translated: CASNTLGPNYGYTF.

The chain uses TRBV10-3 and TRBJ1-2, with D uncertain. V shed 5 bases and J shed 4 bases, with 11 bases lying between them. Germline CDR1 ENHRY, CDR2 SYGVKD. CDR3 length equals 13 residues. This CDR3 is CAISSDGGYGYTF. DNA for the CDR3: TGTGCCATCAGTTCGGACGGAGGCTATGGCTACACCTTC.

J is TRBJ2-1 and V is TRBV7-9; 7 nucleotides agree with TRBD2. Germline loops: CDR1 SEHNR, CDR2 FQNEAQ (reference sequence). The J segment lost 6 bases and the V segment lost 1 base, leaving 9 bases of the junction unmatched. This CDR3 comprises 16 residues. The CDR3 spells CASSLGGVGGGNEQFF. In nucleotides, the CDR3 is TGTGCCAGCAGCTTAGGAGGGGTCGGCGGGGGCAATGAGCAGTTCTTC.

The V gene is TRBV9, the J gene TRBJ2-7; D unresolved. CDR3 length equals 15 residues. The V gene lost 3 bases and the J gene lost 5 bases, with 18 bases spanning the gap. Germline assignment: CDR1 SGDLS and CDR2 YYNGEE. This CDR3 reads CASSAYSWVGNEQYF. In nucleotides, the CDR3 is TGTGCCAGCAGCGCATACTCTTGGGTGGGGAACGAGCAGTACTTC.

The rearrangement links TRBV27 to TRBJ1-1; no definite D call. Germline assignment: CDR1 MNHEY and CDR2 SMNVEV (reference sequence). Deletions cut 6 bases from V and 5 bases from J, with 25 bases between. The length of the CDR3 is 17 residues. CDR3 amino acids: CASSPQLRARVGTEAFF. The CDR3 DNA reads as TGTGCCAGCAGCCCTCAGCTGAGGGCGAGGGTTGGAACTGAAGCTTTCTTT.

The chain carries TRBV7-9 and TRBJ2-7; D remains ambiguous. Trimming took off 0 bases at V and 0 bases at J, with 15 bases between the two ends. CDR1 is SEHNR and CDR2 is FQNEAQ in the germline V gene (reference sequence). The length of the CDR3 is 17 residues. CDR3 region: CASSLAPSPESSYEQYF. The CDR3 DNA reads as TGTGCCAGCAGCTTAGCGCCGTCCCCAGAGAGCTCCTACGAGCAGTACTTC.

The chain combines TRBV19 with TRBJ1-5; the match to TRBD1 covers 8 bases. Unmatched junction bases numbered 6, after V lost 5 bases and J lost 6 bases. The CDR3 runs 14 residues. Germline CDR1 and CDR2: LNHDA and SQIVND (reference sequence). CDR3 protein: CASSSGQGVQPQHF. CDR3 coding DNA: TGTGCCAGTAGTTCCGGACAGGGAGTTCAGCCCCAGCATTTT.

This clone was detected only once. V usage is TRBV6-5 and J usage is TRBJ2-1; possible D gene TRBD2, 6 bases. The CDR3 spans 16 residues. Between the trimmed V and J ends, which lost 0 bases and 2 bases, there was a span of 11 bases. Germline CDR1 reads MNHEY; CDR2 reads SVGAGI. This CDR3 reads CASSYSIAETYNEQFF. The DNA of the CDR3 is TGTGCCAGCAGTTACTCAATAGCGGAGACCTACAATGAGCAGTTCTTC.

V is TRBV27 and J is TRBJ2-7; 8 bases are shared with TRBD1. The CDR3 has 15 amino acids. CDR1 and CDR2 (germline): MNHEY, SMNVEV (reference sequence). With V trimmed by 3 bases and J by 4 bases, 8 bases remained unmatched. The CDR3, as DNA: TGTGCCAGCAGTTTCCCCGGGACAGGCATATACGAGCAGTACTTC. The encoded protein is CASSFPGTGIYEQYF.

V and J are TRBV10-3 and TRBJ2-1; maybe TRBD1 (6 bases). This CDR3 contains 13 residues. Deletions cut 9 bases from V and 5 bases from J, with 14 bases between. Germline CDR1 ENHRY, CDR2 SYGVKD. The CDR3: CAMGASLDNEQFF. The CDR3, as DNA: TGTGCCATGGGGGCCTCTTTAGACAATGAGCAGTTCTTC.

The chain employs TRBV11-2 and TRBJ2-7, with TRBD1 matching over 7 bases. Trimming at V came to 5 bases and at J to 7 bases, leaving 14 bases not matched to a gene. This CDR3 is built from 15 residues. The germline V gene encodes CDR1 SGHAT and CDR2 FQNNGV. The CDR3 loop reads CASSPLTGIMEEQYF. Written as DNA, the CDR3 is TGTGCCAGCAGCCCATTGACAGGGATTATGGAAGAGCAGTACTTC. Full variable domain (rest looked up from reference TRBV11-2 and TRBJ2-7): EAGVAQSPRYKIIEKRQSVAFWCNPISGHATLYWYQQILGQGPKLLIQFQNNGVVDDSQLPKDRFSAERLKGVDSTLKIQPAKLEDSAVYLCASSPLTGIMEEQYFGPGTRLTVT.

CDR3 sequence (DNA): TGTGCCAGCAGCTTAGGGACTAGCGGGTGGTTTGGCGAGCAGTACTTC. It codes for CASSLGTSGWFGEQYF. The chain links TRBV5-6 to TRBJ2-7; 12 bases match TRBD2. The CDR3 has 16 residues. Germline V gene lookup returns CDR1 SGHDT and CDR2 YYEEEE. The V and J ends lost 2 bases and 6 bases, in that order; junction bases with no gene match: 9.

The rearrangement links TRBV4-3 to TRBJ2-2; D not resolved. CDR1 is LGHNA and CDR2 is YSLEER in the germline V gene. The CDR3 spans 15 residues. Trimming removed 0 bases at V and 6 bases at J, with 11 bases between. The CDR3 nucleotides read TGCGCCAGCAGCCAAGATAGATGGGGATCCGGGGAGCTGTTTTTT. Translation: CASSQDRWGSGELFF.